Reported below is one T cell receptor (beta chain). The target antigen is unknown. Between the trimmed V and J ends, which lost 1 base and 4 bases, there was a span of 7 bases. This CDR3 region has 13 residues. The germline gives CDR1 SQVTM, CDR2 ANQGSEA. Profiling relied on immunoSEQ multiplex PCR, and the TCRdb table lists in-frame clones only, not all of them. This sample carries 150,000 or so clones, roughly 88% of them seen once, and the ten largest clones take 3% to 4%. The data derive from a study of T cell responses to AZD1222 COVID-19 vaccine. Findings of the study overall: Of the AZD1222 recipients, only 5 to 7 were seropositive at baseline. Most donors were white British, females outnumbered males, and clonal diversity was possibly underestimated.

The specimen comprised peripheral blood, sampled on day 0 of MenACWY control vaccination. The TCR sequence derives from an adult in good health. V usage is TRBV29-1 and J usage is TRBJ1-4; D gene uncertain. CDR3 coding DNA: TGCAGCGTTGAAGGGATTAATAATGAAAAACTGTTTTTT. Residues: CSVEGINNEKLFF.